This T cell receptor (beta chain) was recovered during a study of PD-L1 blockade in urothelial cancer (dated by TCRdb to about 2017). The study in broad terms: All patients started therapy around 2014 and received atezolizumab 1,200 mg intravenously every 3 weeks. About 90% of the roughly 30 patients were identified as males with urothelial cancer of bladder origin, and a prior smoking history was reported by 18 of 29 patients. An ECOG performance status of 0 or 1 was recorded for the patients, and 0 to 3 prior chemotherapy regimens had been received by the patients. Blood samples were analyzed at two time points: 3 weeks after treatment start (second dose) and 6 weeks after treatment start. Blood samples gave a median of 141,255 T cells and 77,000 or so unique TCRs, with a median clonality of 0.080. An exploratory multi-omic analysis was conducted of the somatic, immune and clinical correlates of response to PD-L1 blockade with atezolizumab in urothelial cancer. TCR sequencing covered pretreatment tumor samples and matched, serially collected peripheral blood taken before and after atezolizumab treatment. Progression-free survival longer than 6 months counted as durable clinical benefit, and TCR features were additionally tested against both progression-free and overall survival. Whole exome sequencing and RNA sequencing of pretreatment tumors were performed alongside TCR sequencing in the same patients. Fewer than ten patients reached durable clinical benefit, while roughly 22 patients did not. Pretreatment blood TCR-seq was available for twenty-nine patients, at least one posttreatment blood collection was obtained for roughly 25 patients, and tumor TCR-seq was available for roughly 25 patients. Broad study findings and their caveats: At 3 weeks after the start of treatment, tumor-associated TCR clones in peripheral blood had expanded more in patients with durable benefit (n ≈ 24, p = 0.022). Small sample size (n of about 30) and many exploratory analyses mean the results are intended to be hypothesis-generating. A pretreatment peripheral blood TCR clonality below the median was linked to improved progression-free and overall survival.

To estimate absolute template abundance from read counts, synthetic TCR analog templates were spiked into each PCR. The immunoSEQ assay used bias-controlled V and J gene primers to amplify TCRbeta CDR3 regions from genomic DNA. Sequencing of rearranged TCRbeta segments was performed at approximately 20X coverage. In the source study's methods: Clustering was used to correct sequencing errors, and CDR3s were annotated against IMGT so that V, D and J genes could be assigned. Downstream analyses used only productive TCRbeta rearrangements and left out out-of-frame or stop-codon sequences. Clonality was calculated as one minus the Shannon entropy normalized by the log of the number of unique productive sequences. Fisher's exact test with Benjamini-Hochberg correction, using a cutoff of adjusted p below 0.01, was how clones that differed between time points or between blood and tumor were identified. TCRdb stores this immuneACCESS table with in-frame sequences only. Part of the clones is absent; in the studies checked, under half of the shortfall reflects unresolved V genes, and no reason is known for the rest. Clone size and V and J calls were adopted from that table, with D and trimming inferred from the DNA. The sample yields tens of thousands of clones; approximately 72% were counted once. The leading ten clones occupy approximately 4% of the sample.

A remark on this clone: Its antigen has not been determined. Per-nucleotide qualities are absent, and no much larger clonotype sits a single base away.

The label giving this sample's time point can be read as: pretreatment peripheral blood. The cohort comprised fewer than 35 patients with locally advanced or metastatic urothelial carcinoma treated at Memorial Sloan Kettering on a trial protocol. Peripheral blood mononuclear cells were collected pretreatment and during treatment, with between 1 and 8 total time points per patient. The Qiagen DNeasy Blood extraction kit was used to purify genomic DNA from total PBMCs and tumor samples. Collected pretreatment and during treatment, PBMCs were isolated and stored as previously described. Trimming removed 5 bases from V and 4 bases from J; the gene matches leave 7 bases unexplained. The germline V gene (reference sequence) gives CDR1 as MNHEY and CDR2 as SMNVEV. Including cysteine and phenylalanine, the CDR3 has 15 amino acids. Only the CDR3 portion is preserved as DNA: 45 bases, with reading frame beginning at the first base.

The sequence was collected from a man in his 70s with urothelial cancer. The rearranged segments are TRBV27 and TRBJ1-2; 10 bases in between match TRBD1. Sequenced material: PBMCs, taken around atezolizumab (anti-PD-L1) treatment. The CDR3 reads CASSPGQGRGYGYTF. At the DNA level, the sequence is TGTGCCAGCAGTCCGGGACAGGGGAGGGGCTATGGCTACACCTTC.